The 18 T cell receptor beta chains presented below share a single source sample, sequenced in a study of blood T cell repertoires in COVID-19. The table came from immunoSEQ multiplex PCR; TCRdb's copy has only in-frame clones and leaves some out. Here the sample spans hundreds of thousands of clones, 88% being singletons. The sample taken for sequencing was PBMCs or T cells enriched from blood (not recorded which). These receptors originate from a woman in her fifties or sixties who had recovered from COVID-19.

This chain links TRBV7-9 with TRBJ2-5, with TRBD2 identical over 7 bases. This CDR3 spans 14 amino acids. The V gene end was trimmed by 6 bases and the J gene end by 5 bases; junction bases not matched to a gene: 9. Per germline, CDR1 SEHNR and CDR2 FQNEAQ (reference sequence). In nucleotides, the CDR3 is TGTGCCAGCAGACCGGGGGGTGGAGGGGAGACCCAGTACTTC. Translating gives CASRPGGGGETQYF.

This chain connects TRBV4-1 to TRBJ2-4, with 9 bases aligning to TRBD2. Germline V gene lookup returns CDR1 MGHRA and CDR2 YSYEKL. The junction had 15 bases not matched to a gene; V was cut back by 4 bases and J by 8 bases. The CDR3 sequence is 17 residues long. Here the CDR3 DNA reads TGCGCCAGCAGCCGACAAATAAGTAGCGGGAGTATAGACATTCAGTACTTC. Encoded protein: CASSRQISSGSIDIQYF.

The gene calls are TRBV18 and TRBJ1-1; D gene ambiguous. V dropped 5 bases and J dropped 1 base, with 5 bases sitting between them. CDR3 length: 12 residues. Germline V CDR1 and CDR2: KGHSH, LQKENI. The DNA of the CDR3 is TGTGCCAGCTCAAACAGGAACACTGAAGCTTTCTTT. This codes for CASSNRNTEAFF.

The V and J genes are TRBV28 and TRBJ1-5, with D unresolved. The CDR3 has 11 residues. The ends were cut back, 6 bases at V and 4 bases at J, with 4 bases in the middle. Germline loops: CDR1 MDHEN, CDR2 SYDVKM. CDR3 sequence: CASSRNQPQHF. The CDR3 DNA is TGTGCCAGCAGCCGTAATCAGCCCCAGCATTTT.

V gene TRBV3-1 (or the pseudogene TRBV3-2) combines with J gene TRBJ2-3, with TRBD2 matching over 11 bases. The germline V gene has CDR1 LGHDT and CDR2 YNNKEL (reference sequence). The CDR3 covers 15 residues. J was trimmed by 4 bases and V by 2 bases; bases with no gene match: 2. The CDR3 nucleotides read TGTGCCAGCAGCCAACTAGCGGGAGGTGCAGATACGCAGTATTTT. Translated, it gives CASSQLAGGADTQYF.

The V gene is TRBV7-2, the J gene TRBJ2-2; D not certain. Germline V gene data show CDR1 as SGHTA and CDR2 as FQGNSA. The V end lost 2 bases, the J end lost 1 base, and 8 bases lay between the germline ends. The CDR3 is 15 residues long. This CDR3 is CASSLNPGNTGELFF. DNA of the CDR3: TGTGCCAGCAGCTTAAACCCAGGGAACACCGGGGAGCTGTTTTTT.

The V call is TRBV24-1, the J call TRBJ1-2, with 9 positions matching TRBD1. The V and J ends lost 2 bases and 1 base, in that order; junction bases with no gene match: 10. Germline V gives CDR1 KGHDR, CDR2 SFDVKD. The CDR3 runs 18 residues. CDR3 DNA: TGTGCCACCAGTGATTCCACTCTCCGGGACAGGGATAACTATGGCTACACCTTC. This translates into CATSDSTLRDRDNYGYTF.

V gene TRBV18 combines with J gene TRBJ1-4; 7 bases line up with TRBD1. The CDR3 is 14 amino acids. Germline CDR1 is KGHSH and CDR2 is LQKENI. The V and J ends lost 2 bases and 8 bases, in that order; junction bases with no gene match: 5. Here the CDR3 reads CASSPYTGVEKLFF. CDR3 bases: TGTGCCAGCTCACCATACACAGGGGTGGAAAAACTGTTTTTT.

This chain links TRBV15 with TRBJ2-7; tentative D call: TRBD2 (5 bases). V was trimmed by 1 base and J by 2 bases, leaving 12 bases between them. Germline CDR1 is LNHNV and CDR2 is YYDKDF (reference sequence). There are 15 residues in the CDR3. The CDR3: CATSRGETSTYEQYF. The CDR3 DNA reads TGTGCCACCAGCAGAGGGGAGACAAGTACCTACGAGCAGTACTTC.

Only one count was recorded for this clone. Other DNA variants within this sample encode the same CDR3. The chain combines TRBV4-1 with TRBJ2-1; D gene ambiguous. V was clipped by 2 bases and J by 0 bases, with 11 bases between them. This CDR3 is 16 amino acids long. Per the germline V gene, CDR1 is MGHRA and CDR2 is YSYEKL. The CDR3 sequence is CASSQPTESSYNEQFF. For the CDR3, the DNA is TGCGCCAGCAGCCAACCTACCGAGAGCTCCTACAATGAGCAGTTCTTC.

The chain employs TRBV3-1 (or the pseudogene TRBV3-2) and TRBJ2-7, with D perhaps matching TRBD1 (7 bases). Germline loops: CDR1 LGHDT, CDR2 YNNKEL (reference sequence). The CDR3 spans 14 residues. Trimming removed 8 bases from V and 1 base from J, with 15 bases in between. The CDR3 sequence is CASRAGTASYEQYF. The CDR3 DNA sequence: TGTGCCAGCCGGGCGGGGACAGCTTCCTACGAGCAGTACTTC.

The gene calls are TRBV2 and TRBJ2-1; D not certain. The CDR3 has 17 residues. V was pared by 4 bases and J by 8 bases, with 24 bases between. CDR1 is SNHLY, CDR2 FYNNEI, per germline. CDR3 loop: CASSAWSEIHLMDEQFF. CDR3 sequence (DNA): TGTGCCAGCAGTGCTTGGAGCGAAATCCATTTAATGGATGAGCAGTTCTTC.

The chain is built from TRBV19 and TRBJ1-5, with 9 bases lining up with TRBD1. Germline V gene data show CDR1 as LNHDA and CDR2 as SQIVND (reference sequence). The V segment lost 9 bases and the J segment 0 bases; nucleotides outside the gene matches: 18. This CDR3 spans 19 amino acids. DNA for the CDR3: TGTGCCAGCAGTCGGGGGGCCGGGACAGGGACCGATAGCAATCAGCCCCAGCATTTT. Translation gives CASSRGAGTGTDSNQPQHF.

This clone showed up just a few times. CDR3 region: CASSPQGRNQPQHF. The DNA for the CDR3 is TGTGCCAGCAGTCCACAGGGTCGCAATCAGCCCCAGCATTTT. The chain recombines TRBV6-5 with TRBJ1-5, with a tentative D call TRBD1 (6 bases). Trimming cost V 5 bases and J 2 bases, with 10 bases left between them. This CDR3 is 14 amino acids long. Germline CDR1 reads MNHEY; CDR2 reads SVGAGI.

The rearrangement joins TRBV7-2 to TRBJ1-6; D is ambiguous. The CDR3 totals 14 residues. Trimming took 3 bases from V and 9 from J, leaving 12 bases between them. CDR1 and CDR2 from the germline V gene are SGHTA and FQGNSA. The DNA for the CDR3 is TGTGCCAGCAGCTTCCGGGTCCCTATTTCACCCCTCCACTTT. Protein sequence: CASSFRVPISPLHF.

J is TRBJ2-2 and V is TRBV5-5; 7 bases agree with TRBD1. The CDR3 is made up of 15 amino acids. The V gene's germline CDR1 is SGHKS and CDR2 YYEKEE (reference sequence). With V trimmed by 3 bases and J by 6 bases, 8 bases remained unmatched. Here the CDR3 DNA reads TGTGCCAGCAGCTGGTTCGTTGGACAGGCCGGGGAGCTGTTTTTT. This gives the protein CASSWFVGQAGELFF.

J is TRBJ1-5 and V is TRBV23-1; D uncertain. TRBV23-1 is sorted into the ORF group, with uncertain function. V shed 2 bases and J shed 3 bases, with 2 bases lying between them. CDR3 length: 12 amino acids. For the CDR3, the DNA is TGCGCCAGCAGTCAACACAATCAGCCCCAGCATTTT. Amino acid sequence: CASSQHNQPQHF.

The table lists this clone with a count of one. The chain employs TRBV5-1 and TRBJ2-2; 13 bases map to TRBD2. Germline V gene lookup returns CDR1 SGHRS and CDR2 YFSETQ. V shed 5 bases, J shed 5 bases, and the junction held 6 bases outside the gene matches. There are 16 residues in the CDR3. In nucleotides, the CDR3 is TGCGCCAGCAGTAGGACTAGCGGGAGCCCAACCGGGGAGCTGTTTTTT. It specifies CASSRTSGSPTGELFF. The full variable domain, rest sourced from reference TRBV5-1 and TRBJ2-2, is KAGVTQTPRYLIKTRGQQVTLSCSPISGHRSVSWYQQTPGQGLQFLFEYFSETQRNKGNFPGRFSGRQFSNSRSEMNVSTLELGDSALYLCASSRTSGSPTGELFFGEGSRLTVL.